These 15 T cell receptor beta chains were sequenced from one sample in a study of shared T cell receptors in the human thymus. Here immunoSEQ multiplex PCR was the method, and the copy in TCRdb shows in-frame clones only, minus some. Here the sample spans about 540,000 clones, 78% being singletons. These sequences were also reported in another study, on human thymus T cells.

Sequencing input: thymocytes. Source of these receptors: a boy under three years old with a congenital heart defect.

The V gene is TRBV27, the J gene TRBJ1-5, with 7 bases that match TRBD1. The CDR3 loop spans 16 amino acids. The germline CDR1 and CDR2 sequences are MNHEY and SMNVEV (reference sequence). The ends lost 4 bases at V and 4 bases at J; junction bases unmatched: 10. CDR3 in DNA: TGTGCCAGCAGTTGGAGCTGGACAGGTACAAATCAGCCCCAGCATTTT. Translating it yields CASSWSWTGTNQPQHF.

The chain carries TRBV11-1 and TRBJ1-2; the D gene is possibly TRBD1 (6 bases). Between the trimmed V and J ends, which lost 3 bases and 5 bases, there was a span of 19 bases. Per germline, CDR1 SGHAT and CDR2 FQDESV (reference sequence). This CDR3 region has 16 residues. The CDR3 sequence is CASSFGRGPLVYGYTF. In DNA, the CDR3 is TGTGCCAGCAGCTTTGGCAGGGGTCCACTTGTGTATGGCTACACCTTC. The full variable domain, rest sourced from reference TRBV11-1 and TRBJ1-2, is EAEVAQSPRYKITEKSQAVAFWCDPISGHATLYWYRQILGQGPELLVQFQDESVVDDSQLPKDRFSAERLKGVDSTLKIQPAELGDSAMYLCASSFGRGPLVYGYTFGSGTRLTVV.

The chain carries TRBV27 and TRBJ2-3, with 9 bases matching TRBD2. The CDR3 is made up of 14 amino acids. Looked up from germline, CDR1 is MNHEY and CDR2 is SMNVEV (reference sequence). Trimming cost V 7 bases and J 3 bases; bases outside gene matches: 5. CDR3 sequence: CASNKAGGTDTQYF. CDR3 sequence (DNA): TGTGCCAGCAATAAGGCGGGAGGGACAGATACGCAGTATTTT.

In this sample, this clone turned up a few times. The rearrangement links TRBV19 to TRBJ2-1; 10 bases are a match to TRBD1. The CDR3 spans 16 residues. In germline, CDR1 is LNHDA, CDR2 SQIVND (reference sequence). The J segment lost 8 bases and the V segment lost 6 bases, leaving 13 bases of the junction unmatched. CDR3 loop: CASSKTGTGVQDEQFF. CDR3 coding DNA: TGTGCCAGTAGCAAAACCGGGACAGGGGTACAGGATGAGCAGTTCTTC.

The genes are TRBV4-2 and TRBJ1-5; TRBD1 aligns across 12 bases. V gave up 0 bases and J gave up 5 bases; unmatched junction bases: 5. Germline V gene lookup returns CDR1 LGHNA and CDR2 YNFKEQ. The CDR3 contains 17 residues. The CDR3 is CASSQDRDRGRDQPQHF. For the CDR3, the DNA is TGTGCCAGCAGCCAAGACCGGGACAGGGGGCGGGATCAGCCCCAGCATTTT.

This rearrangement joins TRBV21-1 to TRBJ1-5; the table calls TRBD1, which could not be checked here. TRBV21-1 is a documented pseudogene. The CDR3 is 18 residues long. In DNA form, the CDR3 reads TGTGCCAGCAGCAAAGGACACTTCTCCTCAGACAGATATCAGCCCCAGCATTTT. It encodes CASSKGHFSSDRYQPQHF.

This rearrangement joins TRBV5-1 to TRBJ2-7; 9 positions agree with TRBD2. The V gene's germline CDR1 is SGHRS and CDR2 YFSETQ. The CDR3 runs 16 residues. Trimming took 4 bases from V and 5 from J; bases not matched to a gene: 13. This CDR3 is CASSGGGLAGTNEQYF. The CDR3 nucleotides are TGCGCCAGCAGCGGCGGAGGGCTAGCGGGAACAAACGAGCAGTACTTC.

The chain employs TRBV18 and TRBJ1-5; D is possibly TRBD1 (6 bases). Trimming stripped 2 bases from V and 5 bases from J, with 7 bases between. CDR3 length equals 13 residues. Germline V gene data show CDR1 as KGHSH and CDR2 as LQKENI. In nucleotides, the CDR3 is TGTGCCAGCTCACCATCAGGGGATCAGCCCCAGCATTTT. Translating it yields CASSPSGDQPQHF.

The chain has TRBV6-4 and TRBJ2-3; D possibly corresponds to TRBD2 (6 bases). Germline V lookup: CDR1 MRHNA, CDR2 SNTAGT. The CDR3 contains 20 residues. Trimming took off 0 bases at V and 1 base at J, with 23 bases between the two ends. CDR3 sequence reads: CASSDSGGIGLVGRTDTQYF. The CDR3 region has the DNA TGTGCCAGCAGTGACTCAGGAGGGATTGGCCTGGTTGGGCGCACAGATACGCAGTATTTT.

The V call is TRBV2, the J call TRBJ2-1, with TRBD2 matching 9 bases. Germline V CDR1 and CDR2: SNHLY, FYNNEI. This CDR3 contains 16 residues. V shed 6 bases, J shed 2 bases, and the junction held 8 bases outside the gene matches. DNA for the CDR3: TGTGCCAGCAGCCTTCCGGGACTAGCCCCCTACAATGAGCAGTTCTTC. This gives the protein CASSLPGLAPYNEQFF.

This clone was picked up one time. The chain employs TRBV6-1 and TRBJ2-3; the match to TRBD2 covers 13 bases. There are 17 residues in the CDR3. CDR1 is MNHNS, CDR2 SASEGT, per germline. J lost 3 bases, V lost 4 bases, and 7 bases had no gene match. Here the CDR3 reads CASSASTSGRGTDTQYF. The CDR3 bases are TGTGCCAGCAGTGCAAGCACTAGCGGGAGGGGTACAGATACGCAGTATTTT.

This clone was counted between two and nine times. V gene TRBV21-1 combines with J gene TRBJ2-7; TRBD1, the table's D call, lacks a check against the DNA. TRBV21-1 has pseudogene status. The CDR3 has 16 residues. CDR3 DNA: TGTGCCAGCAGCGGGGGACAGGGGTCCACTTCCTACGAGCAGTACTTC. Protein product: CASSGGQGSTSYEQYF.

The V gene is TRBV6-5, the J gene TRBJ2-7, with D possibly matching TRBD2 (5 bases). CDR3 length equals 12 residues. The V and J ends lost 7 bases and 2 bases respectively, with 9 bases between them. Per the germline V gene, CDR1 is MNHEY and CDR2 is SVGAGI. The CDR3 region is CASKGGPYEQYF. In DNA form, the CDR3 reads TGTGCCAGCAAAGGAGGTCCCTACGAGCAGTACTTC.

This clone came up once. The chain joins TRBV18 to TRBJ1-1; 7 bases map to TRBD1. Germline CDR1 KGHSH, CDR2 LQKENI. Trimming at V came to 3 bases and at J to 1 base, leaving 14 bases not matched to a gene. The CDR3 spans 18 residues. CDR3 sequence: CASSPPEYRGIWNTEAFF. Written as DNA, the CDR3 is TGTGCCAGCTCACCCCCCGAGTACAGGGGTATATGGAACACTGAAGCTTTCTTT.

V gene TRBV13 combines with J gene TRBJ2-1; 11 bases are shared with TRBD2. V lost 4 bases, J lost 8 bases, and 10 bases stayed unmatched. The CDR3 runs 16 residues. In germline, CDR1 is PRHDT, CDR2 FYEKMQ (reference sequence). CDR3 loop: CASSSEGLAVQDEQFF. The CDR3 DNA is TGTGCCAGCAGCTCCGAGGGACTAGCGGTCCAAGATGAGCAGTTCTTC.